The T cell receptor (beta chain) under discussion was sequenced for a study of technical replicates of blood from a few donors (dated by TCRdb to 2015 to 2018). A single count supports this clone. Its antigen is not yet known. One base away there is no much larger clone; base qualities are not given. CDR1 MNHNY and CDR2 SVGAGI were looked up in the germline V gene (reference sequence). At the junction V is shortened by 6 bases and J by 4 bases, with 12 bases in between. The cysteine opens and the phenylalanine closes a CDR3 of 14 amino acids. Here the CDR3 DNA is all that survives: 42 bases in frame from base 1. Libraries were made using the immunoSEQ multiplex PCR assay. The clones in this table, taken by TCRdb from immuneACCESS, are in-frame only. Not every clone is retained; where verified, under half of the shortfall comes from an unresolved V gene, and the cause of the rest is unknown. The sample table records tens of thousands of clones; about 96% of these occur just once. The top ten clones comprise about 0.41% of the sample.

The sequence was collected from a human donor in good health. Source material: T cells isolated from PBMCs. The sequence links TRBV6-6 to TRBJ2-2, with a tentative D gene TRBD2 over 5 matching bases. The bases are TGTGCCAGCAGCCCATCTGCGGGCACCGGGGAGCTGTTTTTT. This sequence encodes CASSPSAGTGELFF.